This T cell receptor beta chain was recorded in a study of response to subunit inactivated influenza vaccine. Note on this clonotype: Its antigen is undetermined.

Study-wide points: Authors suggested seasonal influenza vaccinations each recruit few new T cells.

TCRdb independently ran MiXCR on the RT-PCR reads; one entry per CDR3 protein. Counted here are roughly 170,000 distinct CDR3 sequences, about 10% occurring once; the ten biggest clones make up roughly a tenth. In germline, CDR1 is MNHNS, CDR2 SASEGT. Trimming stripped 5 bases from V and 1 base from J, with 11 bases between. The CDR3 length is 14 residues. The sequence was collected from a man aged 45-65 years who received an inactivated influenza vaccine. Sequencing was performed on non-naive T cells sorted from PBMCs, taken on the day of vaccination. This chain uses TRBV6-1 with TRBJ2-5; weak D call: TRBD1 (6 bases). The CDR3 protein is CASSPDRFQETQYF. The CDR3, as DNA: TGTGCCAGCAGTCCGGACAGATTCCAAGAGACCCAGTACTTC.